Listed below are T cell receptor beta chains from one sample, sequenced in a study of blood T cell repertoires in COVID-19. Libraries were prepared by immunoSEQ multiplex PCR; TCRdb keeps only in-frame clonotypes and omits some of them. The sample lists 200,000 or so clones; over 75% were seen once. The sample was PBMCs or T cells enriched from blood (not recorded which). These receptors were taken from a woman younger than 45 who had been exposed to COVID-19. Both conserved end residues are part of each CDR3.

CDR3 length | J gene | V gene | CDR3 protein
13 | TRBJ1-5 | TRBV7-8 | CASSQDILQPQHF
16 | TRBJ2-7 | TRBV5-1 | CASSPGLAPSSYEQYF
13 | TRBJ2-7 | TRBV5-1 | CASSRLAGSEQYF
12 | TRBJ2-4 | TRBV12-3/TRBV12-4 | CASSRQGHIQYF
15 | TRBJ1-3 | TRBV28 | CASRFTGGGGNTIYF
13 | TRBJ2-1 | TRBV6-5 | CASGGRGRNEQFF
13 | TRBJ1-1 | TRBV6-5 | CASTRGGLAEAFF
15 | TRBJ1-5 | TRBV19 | CASKGASYSNQPQHF
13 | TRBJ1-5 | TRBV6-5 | CASRKGGFQPQHF
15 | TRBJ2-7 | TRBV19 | CASSILNRGAHEQYF
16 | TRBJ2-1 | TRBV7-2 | CASSLELAGVRNEQFF
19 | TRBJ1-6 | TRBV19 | CASSIDLTRQTGENSPLHF
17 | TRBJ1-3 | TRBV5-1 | CASSLQPGGLSGNTIYF
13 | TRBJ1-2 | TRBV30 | CAWSGQTTYGYTF
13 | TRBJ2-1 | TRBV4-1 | CASQREGLDEQFF
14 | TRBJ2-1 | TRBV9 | CASSVGNRVEEQFF
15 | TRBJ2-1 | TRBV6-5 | CASSRTSGDYNEQFF
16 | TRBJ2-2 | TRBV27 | CASSARLAGRTGELFF
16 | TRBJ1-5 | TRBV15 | CATSRGGGYSNQPQHF
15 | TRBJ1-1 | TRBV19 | CASTSRSQGNTEAFF
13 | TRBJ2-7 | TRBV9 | CASSVGLPGEQYF
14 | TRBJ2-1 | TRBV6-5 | CASTGQGSRGEQFF
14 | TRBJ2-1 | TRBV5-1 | CASSAGTAYNEQFF
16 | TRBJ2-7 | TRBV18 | CASSGVSQQSSYEQYF
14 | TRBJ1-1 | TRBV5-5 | CASSLVRGNTEAFF
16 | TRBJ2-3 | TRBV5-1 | CASSPPGQGWADTQYF
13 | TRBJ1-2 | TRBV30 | CAWSSGQSYGYTF
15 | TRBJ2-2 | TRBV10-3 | CAISSSGGNTGELFF
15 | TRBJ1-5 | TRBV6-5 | CASSYSGQGGQPQHF
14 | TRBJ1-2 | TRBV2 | CASIYLDRNYGYTF
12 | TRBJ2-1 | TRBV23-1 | CASSPGGGEQFF
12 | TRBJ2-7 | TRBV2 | CASSRTGAEQYF
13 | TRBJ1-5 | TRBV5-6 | CASSSGSNQPQHF
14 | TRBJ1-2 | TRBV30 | CAWSVLGAAYGYTF
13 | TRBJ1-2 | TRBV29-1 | CSVVPPGADGYTF
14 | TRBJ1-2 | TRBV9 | CASSPSAGAGGYTF
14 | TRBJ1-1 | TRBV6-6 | CASRIQGMNTEAFF
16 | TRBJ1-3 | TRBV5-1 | CASSSYRLGSGNTIYF
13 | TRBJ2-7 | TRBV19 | CASSIGGSYEQYF
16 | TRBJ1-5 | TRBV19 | CASTRVGGASNQPQHF
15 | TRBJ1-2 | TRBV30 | CAWSSGTAINYGYTF
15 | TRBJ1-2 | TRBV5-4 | CASSLDRGASHGYTF